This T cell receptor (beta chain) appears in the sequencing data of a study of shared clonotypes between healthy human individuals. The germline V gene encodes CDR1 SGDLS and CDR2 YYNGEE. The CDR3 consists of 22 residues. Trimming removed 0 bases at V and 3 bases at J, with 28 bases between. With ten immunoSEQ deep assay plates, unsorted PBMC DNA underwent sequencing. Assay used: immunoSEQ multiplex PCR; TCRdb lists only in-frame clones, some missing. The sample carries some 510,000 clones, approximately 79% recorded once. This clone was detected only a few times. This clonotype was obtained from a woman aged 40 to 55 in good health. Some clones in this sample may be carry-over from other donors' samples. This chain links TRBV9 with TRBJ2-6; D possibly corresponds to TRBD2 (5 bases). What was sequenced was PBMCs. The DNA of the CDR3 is TGTGCCAGCAGCGTAGCTTCCTCTCCCAGTGAGGGCCCCCTAGGTGGGGCCAACGTCCTGACTTTC. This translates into CASSVASSPSEGPLGGANVLTF.